This entry lists 3 T cell receptor beta chains sequenced from one sample in a study of cytomegalovirus exposure and HLA in healthy donors. Vbeta (60) and Jbeta (13) primers were used in the PCR. Data came from immunoSEQ multiplex PCR; TCRdb stores just in-frame clones and leaves some out. The sample has roughly 200,000 clones, approximately 85% seen once. Input material: PBMCs. Receptors originate from a woman between 50 and 59 years old in good health and CMV-seronegative.

This sequence joins TRBV7-2 and TRBJ1-2; unclear D gene. The V gene's germline CDR1 is SGHTA and CDR2 FQGNSA. The CDR3 has 12 residues. The V gene lost 5 bases and the J gene lost 6 bases, with 10 bases spanning the gap. CDR3 sequence (DNA): TGTGCCAGCAGCCTCCGTATCGATGGCTACACCTTC. As protein: CASSLRIDGYTF. The full variable domain, in which reference TRBV7-2 and TRBJ1-2 provide the parts outside the CDR3, is GAGVSQSPSNKVTEKGKDVELRCDPISGHTALYWYRQSLGQGLEFLIYFQGNSAPDKSGLPSDRFSAERTGGSVSTLTIQRTQQEDSAVYLCASSLRIDGYTFGSGTRLTVV.

This clone occurred once. The chain uses TRBV2 and TRBJ2-7; D might be TRBD2 (6 bases). Per the germline V gene, CDR1 is SNHLY and CDR2 is FYNNEI. The V end was cut by 4 bases, the J end by 9 bases, with 19 bases between. The CDR3 extends over 14 amino acids. The CDR3 here is CASSGGGTAAGQYF. The DNA of the CDR3 is TGTGCCAGCAGTGGAGGAGGGACCGCTGCCGGGCAGTACTTC.

The chain carries TRBV5-4 and TRBJ2-1; D ambiguous. Germline lookup yields CDR1 SGHNT and CDR2 YYREEE (reference sequence). The CDR3 is 14 amino acids. The V gene lost 0 bases and the J gene lost 8 bases, with 12 bases spanning the gap. This CDR3 is CASSLVIASDEQFF. The CDR3 DNA follows: TGTGCCAGCAGCTTGGTAATAGCTTCGGATGAGCAGTTCTTC.